The entry below describes one T cell receptor beta chain. V shed 4 bases, J shed 5 bases, and the junction held 5 bases outside the gene matches. The germline V gene encodes CDR1 LNHDA and CDR2 SQIVND (reference sequence). CDR3 size: 15 residues. This sample was taken from a study of control samples from healthy donors and cancer patients. The data were produced by immunoSEQ multiplex PCR, yet TCRdb's version contains in-frame clones alone and is incomplete. The repertoire has around 120,000 clones, more than 75% of them found once; the top ten carry under 2.5%. The TCR comes from a woman in her 70s in good health. The chain recombines TRBV19 with TRBJ2-1, with TRBD2 matching 10 bases. The material sequenced was blood. This chain's CDR3 is CASSRERGGNNEQFF. As DNA, the CDR3 is TGTGCCAGTAGTAGGGAGCGGGGGGGGAACAATGAGCAGTTCTTC.